The present T cell receptor (beta chain) was sequenced within a study of blood T cells in healthy people across ages. Regarding the study as a whole: Roughly linear declines in TCR beta diversity per million T cells occurred with age.

Per the germline V gene, CDR1 is DFQATT and CDR2 is SNEGSKA (reference sequence). V trimming: 8 bases; J trimming: 5 bases; junction bases outside the gene matches: 13. The CDR3 has 14 residues. The use of a sample-barcoded 5' primer and a J-beta primer mix characterized a second PCR of roughly 6 to 11 cycles. TCRdb reprocessed the 5' RACE reads via MiXCR and lists one record per CDR3 protein. The sample shows hundreds of thousands of distinct CDR3 sequences, around 45% of them seen only once. Notes on this clonotype: The antigen is undetermined.

The TCR was taken from a man aged 60 to 75 in good health. The specimen was blood. V gene TRBV20-1 combines with J gene TRBJ2-5, with 8 bases that match TRBD2. The CDR3 protein is CSPSEGGGLETQYF. The DNA for the CDR3 is TGCAGTCCAAGCGAGGGCGGGGGGCTCGAGACCCAGTACTTC.